The 21 T cell receptor beta chains given below trace back to one sample, sequenced in a study of T-cell reconstitution after alpha-beta-depleted transplantation in children. During its preparation, the TCRbeta library received unique molecular identifiers. TCRdb ran MiXCR on the PCR reads and lists one entry per CDR3 protein. The data contain some 840,000 distinct CDR3 sequences, about 15% of them seen just once; the ten biggest clones take up under 6%. Here the sequenced sample was PBMCs, mostly from graft donor cells, taken 360 days after TCRalphabeta/CD19-depleted stem cell transplant. The receptors derive from a male patient under 18 who had a stem cell transplant for acute lymphoblastic leukemia, so the T cells may come from the graft donor.

V usage is TRBV9 and J usage is TRBJ2-1; the D is unclear. V lost 4 bases to trimming and J lost 4 bases, with 9 bases between them. Germline lookup yields CDR1 SGDLS and CDR2 YYNGEE. This CDR3 contains 13 residues. CDR3 in DNA: TGTGCCAGCAGCCCTCAAAATTACAATGAGCAGTTCTTC. As protein: CASSPQNYNEQFF.

This chain's CDR3 is CAIERGDNEQFF. CDR3 nucleotides: TGTGCCATAGAGCGGGGGGACAATGAGCAGTTCTTC. The chain couples TRBV10-3 to TRBJ2-1; the match to TRBD2 covers 9 bases. CDR1 ENHRY and CDR2 SYGVKD come from the germline V gene. This CDR3 has 12 amino acids. Germline trimming cut 9 bases from V and 5 bases from J; bases unmatched to any gene: 2.

The chain combines TRBV29-1 with TRBJ2-4; tentatively, D is TRBD1 (6 bases). Germline-derived CDR1 and CDR2 are SQVTM and ANQGSEA. There are 13 residues in the CDR3. Trimming stripped 6 bases from V and 5 bases from J, with 14 bases between. The CDR3, as DNA: TGCAGCGTCGTAACAGGGTCCGAAAACATTCAGTACTTC. This codes for CSVVTGSENIQYF.

This clonotype was counted a few times. The chain recombines TRBV20-1 with TRBJ2-3; D is undetermined. Between the trimmed V and J ends, which lost 5 bases and 4 bases, there was a span of 10 bases. CDR3 length: 12 residues. Germline lookup yields CDR1 DFQATT and CDR2 SNEGSKA (reference sequence). DNA of the CDR3: TGCAGTGCTTCACTTGAGGCAGATACGCAGTATTTT. It codes for CSASLEADTQYF.

The chain couples TRBV7-8 to TRBJ2-2, with TRBD1 as a possible D gene (6 bases). Per the germline V gene, CDR1 is SGHVS and CDR2 is FQNEAQ. The CDR3 extends over 15 amino acids. Trimming pared 5 bases from V and 3 bases from J, leaving 13 bases between. The CDR3 DNA reads TGTGCCAGCAGCCCCGACAGGTTCTACACCGGGGAGCTGTTTTTT. Its protein is CASSPDRFYTGELFF. Filled out from reference TRBV7-8 and TRBJ2-2, the complete variable domain reads GAGVSQSPRYKVAKRGQDVALRCDPISGHVSLFWYQQALGQGPEFLTYFQNEAQLDKSGLPSDRFFAERPEGSVSTLKIQRTQQEDSAVYLCASSPDRFYTGELFFGEGSRLTVL.

This clonotype was seen a few times. V and J are TRBV29-1 and TRBJ2-7; 9 bases align to TRBD2. Germline CDR1 reads SQVTM; CDR2 reads ANQGSEA. V gave up 2 bases and J gave up 6 bases; unmatched junction bases: 8. The CDR3 loop spans 14 amino acids. This CDR3 reads CSVERREGRAEQYF. CDR3 DNA: TGCAGCGTTGAAAGGCGGGAGGGCCGTGCCGAGCAGTACTTC.

The chain has TRBV12-3 or TRBV12-4 and TRBJ2-1; the match to TRBD1 covers 8 bases. CDR3 length: 16 amino acids. V gave up 6 bases and J gave up 1 base; unmatched junction bases: 8. DNA for the CDR3: TGTGCCAGCAGCCGATACAGGGGGAGATCCTACAATGAGCAGTTCTTC. It encodes CASSRYRGRSYNEQFF.

This clonotype came up a few times. The chain combines TRBV9 with TRBJ2-7, with D unclear. Trimming stripped 3 bases from V and 5 bases from J, with 12 bases between. There are 13 residues in the CDR3. Germline lookup yields CDR1 SGDLS and CDR2 YYNGEE. The CDR3 here is CASSAATDHEQYF. CDR3 nucleotides: TGTGCCAGCAGCGCGGCTACCGACCACGAGCAGTACTTC.

This clonotype was recorded many times. This chain connects TRBV12-3 or TRBV12-4 to TRBJ2-3, with 8 bases lining up with TRBD2. The CDR3 spans 13 residues. Trimming removed 2 bases from V and 8 bases from J; junction bases left unmatched: 3. The CDR3 sequence: CASSLRGGGTQYF. CDR3 nucleotide sequence: TGTGCCAGCAGTTTACGGGGGGGAGGTACGCAGTATTTT.

This clonotype has more than one count but fewer than ten. This chain connects TRBV2 to TRBJ2-1, with a weak D call TRBD2 (5 bases). Germline V gene sequence: CDR1 SNHLY, CDR2 FYNNEI. The CDR3 is 13 amino acids. Trimming removed 6 bases at V and 5 bases at J, with 11 bases between. The CDR3 protein is CASRGLRHNEQFF. The CDR3 DNA is TGTGCCAGCAGAGGACTCCGCCACAATGAGCAGTTCTTC.

This clonotype was detected a few times. This sequence joins TRBV15 and TRBJ2-3; no clear D. V was trimmed by 0 bases and J by 4 bases, leaving 14 bases between them. Germline V gene sequence: CDR1 LNHNV, CDR2 YYDKDF (reference sequence). The CDR3 consists of 16 residues. CDR3 amino acids: CATSRDPARQADTQYF. The CDR3 bases are TGTGCCACCAGCAGAGATCCCGCCAGGCAGGCAGATACGCAGTATTTT.

CDR3 nucleotide sequence: TGTGCCAGCAGCTTAGCGAGAATAAGGCGTGAGACCCAGTACTTC. Amino acid sequence: CASSLARIRRETQYF. The chain carries TRBV7-9 and TRBJ2-5, with D unclear. The ends were cut back, 0 bases at V and 5 bases at J, with 13 bases in the middle. CDR1 is SEHNR and CDR2 is FQNEAQ in the germline V gene (reference sequence). This CDR3 comprises 15 residues.

This clonotype was found many times. The gene calls are TRBV7-6 and TRBJ2-5; D is unresolved. With 0 bases removed from V and 4 bases from J, the gap between germline ends came to 6 bases. Germline V gene sequence: CDR1 SGHVS, CDR2 FNYEAQ. This CDR3 contains 13 residues. The chain's CDR3 is CASSLAVVETQYF. DNA of the CDR3: TGTGCCAGCAGCTTAGCGGTCGTAGAGACCCAGTACTTC.

J is TRBJ2-7 and V is TRBV28, with 11 bases fitting TRBD2. Germline V gives CDR1 MDHEN, CDR2 SYDVKM. Germline trimming cut 5 bases from V and 1 base from J; bases unmatched to any gene: 10. This CDR3 contains 17 residues. The CDR3 sequence is CASSLFTRLAGSYEQYF. The CDR3 nucleotides are TGTGCCAGCAGTCTTTTTACCCGACTAGCGGGGTCCTACGAGCAGTACTTC.

The chain couples TRBV6-2 or TRBV6-3 to TRBJ1-2; D ambiguous. Between the trimmed V and J ends, which lost 8 bases and 4 bases, there was a span of 14 bases. This CDR3 contains 13 residues. Germline V lookup: CDR1 MNHEY, CDR2 SVGEGT. CDR3 in amino acids: CASRTQGSYGYTF. The DNA for the CDR3 is TGTGCCAGCCGAACGCAAGGGAGCTATGGCTACACCTTC.

The chain links TRBV19 to TRBJ2-5, with D tentatively TRBD2 (5 bases). The germline V and J ends were trimmed by 3 bases and 6 bases, with 11 bases remaining between them. This CDR3 is 13 amino acids long. The V gene's germline CDR1 is LNHDA and CDR2 SQIVND (reference sequence). The DNA for the CDR3 is TGTGCCAGTAGTATTGGAGGCAAACAGACCCAGTACTTC. It is translated as CASSIGGKQTQYF.

The chain uses TRBV12-3 or TRBV12-4 and TRBJ2-3, with a weak D call TRBD2 (6 bases). The CDR3 has 14 residues. Trimming pared 0 bases from V and 4 bases from J, leaving 8 bases between. DNA of the CDR3: TGTGCCAGCAGTTTAGCCCCGGGGGCAGATACGCAGTATTTT. Translating it yields CASSLAPGADTQYF.

This sequence joins TRBV12-3 or TRBV12-4 and TRBJ2-1; 10 positions match TRBD2. V trimming: 3 bases; J trimming: 9 bases; junction bases outside the gene matches: 5. The CDR3 extends over 14 amino acids. The CDR3 coding sequence is TGTGCCAGCAGTTTTGGGCTAGCGGGAGCTGAGCAGTTCTTC. Amino acid sequence: CASSFGLAGAEQFF.

Here the CDR3 reads CASSYSQGVEQYF. As DNA, the CDR3 is TGTGCCAGCAGTTACTCGCAGGGCGTTGAGCAGTACTTC. V is TRBV6-5 and J is TRBJ2-7; possible D gene TRBD1, 5 bases. This CDR3 has 13 amino acids. CDR1 MNHEY and CDR2 SVGAGI come from the germline V gene. The V end lost 0 bases, the J end lost 7 bases, and 10 bases lay between the germline ends.

This clonotype has more than one count but fewer than ten. The gene calls are TRBV4-1 and TRBJ1-5; 7 nucleotides match TRBD1. CDR3 length: 15 residues. After removal of 0 bases from V and 6 bases from J, the junction contained 5 bases not matched to a gene. Germline V gene sequence: CDR1 MGHRA, CDR2 YSYEKL. CDR3 sequence: CASSQEDRAGQPQHF. The CDR3 nucleotides read TGCGCCAGCAGCCAAGAAGACAGGGCGGGTCAGCCCCAGCATTTT.

This clonotype was detected many times. The chain is built from TRBV7-9 and TRBJ1-2, with D tentatively TRBD1 (6 bases). Germline V gene sequence: CDR1 SEHNR, CDR2 FQNEAQ (reference sequence). The CDR3 totals 15 residues. Trimming left V 7 bases short and J 2 bases short, with 17 bases between. CDR3 sequence: CASTISLRGNYGYTF. CDR3 DNA: TGTGCCAGCACCATAAGTCTGAGGGGGAACTATGGCTACACCTTC.